A selection of T cell receptor beta chains follows, all from one sample in a study of T cells in Graves' hyperthyroidism and ophthalmopathy. TCRdb fed the multiplex PCR reads into MiXCR, producing one record per CDR3 protein. The sample lists about 400,000 distinct CDR3 sequences; less than 20% were seen once. Sample: blood. The source is a woman aged 18-29 years with Graves' hyperthyroidism that later progressed to Graves' ophthalmopathy. Both conserved end residues are part of each CDR3. Fields, in order: D gene, J gene, CDR3 length, V gene, clone size, CDR3 DNA, CDR3 protein. The D gene is left open where the match is weak. Clone size is stated in some rows and not others, as once, few, many or a class when expanded.

d_call: NA; j_call: TRBJ2-1; cdr3_length: 12; v_call: TRBV30; clone_size: NA; cdr3_nt: TGTGCCTGGGTGATGGCGGTGGGTGAGCAGTTCTTC; cdr3_aa: CAWVMAVGEQFF
d_call: NA; j_call: TRBJ1-3; cdr3_length: 15; v_call: TRBV15; clone_size: many; cdr3_nt: TGTGCCACCAGCAGAGATCAAGCTTCTGGAAACACCATATATTTT; cdr3_aa: CATSRDQASGNTIYF
d_call: TRBD2; j_call: TRBJ2-1; cdr3_length: 10; v_call: TRBV19; clone_size: NA; cdr3_nt: TGTGCGCGGGAGAGACATGAGCAGTTCTTC; cdr3_aa: CARERHEQFF
d_call: NA; j_call: TRBJ1-1; cdr3_length: 16; v_call: TRBV5-6; clone_size: many; cdr3_nt: TGTGCCAGCAGCTTGGGGTCAAGGGAGGGGTACACTGAAGCTTTCTTT; cdr3_aa: CASSLGSREGYTEAFF
d_call: NA; j_call: TRBJ2-5; cdr3_length: 10; v_call: TRBV7-9; clone_size: many; cdr3_nt: TGTGCCAGCGAGGCAGAGACCCAGTACTTC; cdr3_aa: CASEAETQYF
d_call: NA; j_call: TRBJ1-1; cdr3_length: 12; v_call: TRBV18; clone_size: many; cdr3_nt: TGTGCCAGCTCACCACTAGAGTTCGAAGCTTTCTTT; cdr3_aa: CASSPLEFEAFF
d_call: TRBD2; j_call: TRBJ2-7; cdr3_length: 16; v_call: TRBV15; clone_size: few; cdr3_nt: TGTGCCACCAGCAGAGAGGTTAGCGGGAGCTCCTACGAGCAGTACTTC; cdr3_aa: CATSREVSGSSYEQYF
d_call: NA; j_call: TRBJ2-2; cdr3_length: 14; v_call: TRBV4-3; clone_size: NA; cdr3_nt: TGCGCCAGCAGCCCGGGCTCCATCACCGGGGAGCTGTTTTTT; cdr3_aa: CASSPGSITGELFF
d_call: NA; j_call: TRBJ2-7; cdr3_length: 13; v_call: TRBV20-1; clone_size: many; cdr3_nt: TGCAGTGCTATGAGGACGGCTTCCTACGAGCAGTACTTC; cdr3_aa: CSAMRTASYEQYF
d_call: NA; j_call: TRBJ2-7; cdr3_length: 12; v_call: TRBV30; clone_size: many; cdr3_nt: TGTGCCTGGAGTGTATCAAACTACGAGCAGTACTTC; cdr3_aa: CAWSVSNYEQYF
d_call: NA; j_call: TRBJ2-7; cdr3_length: 15; v_call: TRBV7-2; clone_size: NA; cdr3_nt: TGTGCCAGCAGCCCGAACGGGGATTACACCTACGAGCAGTACTTC; cdr3_aa: CASSPNGDYTYEQYF
d_call: NA; j_call: TRBJ1-5; cdr3_length: 17; v_call: TRBV6-5; clone_size: few; cdr3_nt: TGTGCCAGCAGTTACCGCGCGCCCGACAGGCTCAATCAGCCCCAGCATTTT; cdr3_aa: CASSYRAPDRLNQPQHF
d_call: TRBD2; j_call: TRBJ2-1; cdr3_length: 16; v_call: TRBV28; clone_size: many; cdr3_nt: TGTGCCAGCAGCCCCCTTAGCGGGAGGGCCATGAATGAGCAGTTCTTC; cdr3_aa: CASSPLSGRAMNEQFF
d_call: NA; j_call: TRBJ1-2; cdr3_length: 13; v_call: TRBV6-1; clone_size: many; cdr3_nt: TGTGCCAGCACAGGAGGCAACAAGATTGGCTACACCTTC; cdr3_aa: CASTGGNKIGYTF
d_call: NA; j_call: TRBJ2-4; cdr3_length: 14; v_call: TRBV2; clone_size: many; cdr3_nt: TGTGCCAGCAGTGATGCACTAGCCAAAAACATTCAGTACTTC; cdr3_aa: CASSDALAKNIQYF
d_call: NA; j_call: TRBJ2-7; cdr3_length: 14; v_call: TRBV7-6; clone_size: few; cdr3_nt: TGTGCCAGCAGCTTAATGGGGCCTCCCTACGAGCAGTACTTC; cdr3_aa: CASSLMGPPYEQYF
d_call: NA; j_call: TRBJ2-7; cdr3_length: 13; v_call: TRBV2; clone_size: many; cdr3_nt: TGTGCCAGCAGTGTAGATGACTCCTACGAGCAGTACTTC; cdr3_aa: CASSVDDSYEQYF
d_call: TRBD2; j_call: TRBJ2-1; cdr3_length: 15; v_call: TRBV3-1; clone_size: many; cdr3_nt: TGTGCCAGCAGCCAAAGGACTAGCGGGAGAGATGAGCAGTTCTTC; cdr3_aa: CASSQRTSGRDEQFF
d_call: NA; j_call: TRBJ2-3; cdr3_length: 15; v_call: TRBV5-1; clone_size: many; cdr3_nt: TGCGCCAGCAGCGCCCGGACTCCTAGCACAGATACGCAGTATTTT; cdr3_aa: CASSARTPSTDTQYF